Listed below are T cell receptor beta chains from one sample, sequenced in a study of cytomegalovirus exposure and HLA in healthy donors. The table came from immunoSEQ multiplex PCR; TCRdb's copy has only in-frame clones and leaves some out. Here the sample spans 82,000 or so clones, around a tenth being singletons. The sequenced sample consisted of PBMCs. All receptors come from a man in his 60s in good health and CMV-seropositive. The CDR3 runs from the conserved cysteine through the conserved F or W. The order of the fields is CDR3 protein, CDR3 DNA, J gene, clone size, D gene, V gene. A D gene is named only where the DNA matches it firmly. Only part of the rows carry a size: once, few, many, or a class if the clone is expanded.

CDR3 protein: CSASFTEAFF; CDR3 DNA: TGCAGTGCTAGCTTCACTGAAGCTTTCTTT; J gene: TRBJ1-1; clone size: few; D gene: -; V gene: TRBV20-1
CDR3 protein: CSVLDSLNTEAFF; CDR3 DNA: TGCAGCGTTCTGGACAGCCTGAACACTGAAGCTTTCTTT; J gene: TRBJ1-1; clone size: few; D gene: -; V gene: TRBV29-1
CDR3 protein: CASSPPDIVSGYTF; CDR3 DNA: TGTGCCAGCAGTCCCCCGGACATTGTATCGGGCTACACCTTC; J gene: TRBJ1-2; clone size: -; D gene: -; V gene: TRBV6-5
CDR3 protein: CASSYGTGANNEQFF; CDR3 DNA: TGTGCCAGCAGTTACGGGACAGGGGCCAACAATGAGCAGTTCTTC; J gene: TRBJ2-1; clone size: few; D gene: TRBD1; V gene: TRBV6-5
CDR3 protein: CASRDSDNQPQHF; CDR3 DNA: TGTGCCAGCAGAGACAGCGACAATCAGCCCCAGCATTTT; J gene: TRBJ1-5; clone size: -; D gene: -; V gene: TRBV6-1
CDR3 protein: CASSFLAGSYNEQFF; CDR3 DNA: TGTGCCAGCAGCTTTCTAGCGGGATCCTACAATGAGCAGTTCTTC; J gene: TRBJ2-1; clone size: few; D gene: -; V gene: TRBV12-1
CDR3 protein: CASSVTSGRSTDTQYF; CDR3 DNA: TGTGCCAGCAGCGTCACTAGCGGGAGGAGCACAGATACGCAGTATTTT; J gene: TRBJ2-3; clone size: -; D gene: TRBD2; V gene: TRBV11-1
CDR3 protein: CASSPTGYGYTF; CDR3 DNA: TGTGCCAGCAGTCCTACAGGTTATGGCTACACCTTC; J gene: TRBJ1-2; clone size: -; D gene: -; V gene: TRBV5-8
CDR3 protein: CASRQGVLSGNTIYF; CDR3 DNA: TGTGCCAGCAGGCAGGGGGTATTGTCTGGAAACACCATATATTTT; J gene: TRBJ1-3; clone size: -; D gene: TRBD1; V gene: TRBV6-5
CDR3 protein: CASSFLRDQPQHF; CDR3 DNA: TGTGCCAGCAGTTTCTTGAGGGATCAGCCCCAGCATTTT; J gene: TRBJ1-5; clone size: once; D gene: -; V gene: TRBV27
CDR3 protein: CASSPGQYSNQPQHF; CDR3 DNA: TGTGCCAGCTCCCCCGGACAGTATAGCAATCAGCCCCAGCATTTT; J gene: TRBJ1-5; clone size: -; D gene: -; V gene: TRBV18
CDR3 protein: CATSITTGTGELFF; CDR3 DNA: TGTGCCACCAGCATAACGACAGGGACCGGGGAGCTGTTTTTT; J gene: TRBJ2-2; clone size: few; D gene: TRBD1; V gene: TRBV15
CDR3 protein: CASRPTSGLGEQYF; CDR3 DNA: TGTGCCAGCAGGCCGACTAGCGGTCTGGGGGAGCAGTACTTC; J gene: TRBJ2-7; clone size: few; D gene: TRBD2; V gene: TRBV6-1
CDR3 protein: CASTHPPGQGKAGELFF; CDR3 DNA: TGTGCCAGTACACACCCCCCGGGACAGGGAAAAGCGGGGGAGCTGTTTTTT; J gene: TRBJ2-2; clone size: -; D gene: TRBD1; V gene: TRBV19
CDR3 protein: CASSVWSTGELFF; CDR3 DNA: TGTGCCAGCAGCGTATGGAGCACCGGGGAGCTGTTTTTT; J gene: TRBJ2-2; clone size: -; D gene: -; V gene: TRBV9
CDR3 protein: CASTLRTSGVTDTQYF; CDR3 DNA: TGTGCCAGCACCTTGAGGACTAGCGGGGTCACAGATACGCAGTATTTT; J gene: TRBJ2-3; clone size: few; D gene: TRBD2; V gene: TRBV6-6
CDR3 protein: CASSLLAAGGETQYF; CDR3 DNA: TGTGCCAGCAGCCTCTTAGCAGCGGGGGGGGAGACCCAGTACTTC; J gene: TRBJ2-5; clone size: few; D gene: TRBD2; V gene: TRBV5-6
CDR3 protein: CASSSDINEKLFF; CDR3 DNA: TGTGCTAGCAGCTCGGACATTAATGAAAAACTGTTTTTT; J gene: TRBJ1-4; clone size: few; D gene: -; V gene: TRBV7-7
CDR3 protein: CASSRPEAEQFF; CDR3 DNA: TGTGCCAGCAGCCGACCCGAGGCGGAGCAGTTCTTC; J gene: TRBJ2-1; clone size: -; D gene: -; V gene: TRBV7-3
CDR3 protein: CASRRTSVENEQFF; CDR3 DNA: TGTGCCAGCAGGCGGACTAGCGTGGAAAATGAGCAGTTCTTC; J gene: TRBJ2-1; clone size: -; D gene: TRBD2; V gene: TRBV7-2